A single sample is the source of the 17 T cell receptor beta chains below, sequenced in a study of PD-L1 blockade in urothelial cancer. Generated by immunoSEQ multiplex PCR, the TCRdb table keeps only in-frame clones and is missing some. The repertoire holds 58,000 or so clones, about 86% seen once, with less than 3.5% in the top ten. The starting material was PBMCs, obtained around atezolizumab (anti-PD-L1) treatment. The receptors were sampled from a man aged 45-60 years with urothelial cancer.

This clone has only one observation. The chain uses TRBV19 and TRBJ2-7; 11 bases fit TRBD1. The V gene's germline CDR1 is LNHDA and CDR2 SQIVND (reference sequence). The V gene end was trimmed by 3 bases and the J gene end by 1 base; junction bases not matched to a gene: 2. The CDR3 has 15 residues. This CDR3 reads CASSIGDRGSYEQYF. The DNA of the CDR3 is TGTGCCAGTAGTATTGGGGACAGGGGGTCCTACGAGCAGTACTTC. Combining the CDR3 with reference TRBV19 and TRBJ2-7 gives the whole variable domain DGGITQSPKYLFRKEGQNVTLSCEQNLNHDAMYWYRQDPGQGLRLIYYSQIVNDFQKGDIAEGYSVSREKKESFPLTVTSAQKNPTAFYLCASSIGDRGSYEQYFGPGTRLTVT.

The chain has TRBV28 and TRBJ2-5, with TRBD1 matching over 9 bases. Germline V gene data show CDR1 as MDHEN and CDR2 as SYDVKM. The V and J ends lost 6 bases and 4 bases, in that order; junction bases with no gene match: 9. This CDR3 has 15 residues. This chain's CDR3 is CASSTPGQGGETQYF. The CDR3 region has the DNA TGTGCCAGCAGCACCCCGGGACAGGGAGGAGAGACCCAGTACTTC.

The chain is built from TRBV10-3 and TRBJ2-5, with unresolved D. The CDR3 contains 12 residues. Trimming stripped 5 bases from V and 2 bases from J, with 6 bases between. Germline V CDR1 and CDR2: ENHRY, SYGVKD. CDR3 in amino acids: CAISPAQETQYF. CDR3 coding DNA: TGTGCCATCAGTCCCGCGCAAGAGACCCAGTACTTC.

This clone was seen more than once but under ten times. The rearrangement uses TRBV9 and TRBJ1-4; 8 positions agree with TRBD1. The CDR3 consists of 17 residues. The V segment lost 2 bases and the J segment 7 bases; nucleotides outside the gene matches: 13. Per germline, CDR1 SGDLS and CDR2 YYNGEE. This CDR3 is CASSVDEAGQGVEKLFF. CDR3 sequence (DNA): TGTGCCAGCAGCGTCGATGAAGCTGGACAGGGAGTTGAAAAACTGTTTTTT.

The rearrangement links TRBV7-2 to TRBJ1-2; 7 nucleotides align to TRBD1. Germline-derived CDR1 and CDR2 are SGHTA and FQGNSA. The V segment lost 5 bases and the J segment 8 bases; nucleotides outside the gene matches: 14. The CDR3 totals 15 residues. This CDR3 reads CASSLPRDRQNGYTF. DNA of the CDR3: TGTGCCAGCAGCCTACCTCGGGACAGACAGAACGGCTACACCTTC.

V usage is TRBV6-6 and J usage is TRBJ1-5; D perhaps matches TRBD1 (5 bases). Deletions cut 9 bases from V and 6 bases from J, with 12 bases between. The CDR3 consists of 12 residues. CDR1 and CDR2 (germline): MNHNY, SVGAGI (reference sequence). For the CDR3, the DNA is TGTGCCAGTTGTCAGGGAACTCAGCCCCAGCATTTT. Its protein product is CASCQGTQPQHF.

The CDR3 DNA reads TGTGCCAGCACCCCGACAGCAACTAACTATGGCTACACCTTC. This encodes CASTPTATNYGYTF. The chain recombines TRBV27 with TRBJ1-2, with a weak D call TRBD1 (5 bases). The length of the CDR3 is 14 residues. V lost 7 bases and J 0 bases, leaving 12 bases between the germline ends. Germline V CDR1 and CDR2: MNHEY, SMNVEV (reference sequence).

The V call is TRBV6-1, the J call TRBJ1-2; a weak D match, TRBD1 (5 bases). Looked up from germline, CDR1 is MNHNS and CDR2 is SASEGT. V was clipped by 3 bases and J by 8 bases, with 10 bases between them. The CDR3 sequence is 12 residues long. CDR3 DNA sequence: TGTGCCAGCAGTGACAGGGAATACGGCTACACCTTC. It specifies CASSDREYGYTF.

The chain is built from TRBV15 and TRBJ2-1; 10 bases line up with TRBD2. J gave up 3 bases and V 2 bases, and 4 bases lay outside the gene matches. This CDR3 comprises 16 residues. Germline V gene sequence: CDR1 LNHNV, CDR2 YYDKDF (reference sequence). Here the CDR3 DNA reads TGTGCCACCAGCAGACAAGCGGGAGGGCTCTACAATGAGCAGTTCTTC. Protein: CATSRQAGGLYNEQFF.

The rearrangement links TRBV29-1 to TRBJ2-1; D might be TRBD1 (5 bases). Germline CDR1 reads SQVTM; CDR2 reads ANQGSEA. V lost 1 base and J lost 2, with 15 bases in between. The CDR3 covers 16 residues. Here the CDR3 DNA reads TGCAGCGTTGAAGTGTCTCGTTGGGGCCCCTACAATGAGCAGTTCTTC. As protein: CSVEVSRWGPYNEQFF.

The chain joins TRBV28 to TRBJ2-3, with 9 bases that match TRBD2. V trimming: 6 bases; J trimming: 3 bases; junction bases outside the gene matches: 13. Germline V gene lookup returns CDR1 MDHEN and CDR2 SYDVKM. This CDR3 contains 17 residues. CDR3 in amino acids: CASSPGGAGGSTDTQYF. Here the CDR3 DNA reads TGTGCCAGCAGCCCCGGTGGAGCGGGAGGATCGACAGATACGCAGTATTTT.

The chain employs TRBV5-8 and TRBJ2-7, with TRBD2 matching over 11 bases. V was pared by 5 bases and J by 8 bases, with 9 bases of the junction left unmatched. This CDR3 is built from 14 residues. Germline CDR1 is SGHTS and CDR2 is YDEGEE. DNA for the CDR3: TGTGCCAGCAGAACTACTAGCGGGAGTAACAAGCAGTACTTC. It is translated as CASRTTSGSNKQYF.

This clone was seen more than once but under ten times. The chain combines TRBV7-9 with TRBJ2-2; TRBD2 is a possible D gene (6 bases). The CDR3 is 12 amino acids. V lost 8 bases to trimming and J lost 7 bases, with 11 bases between them. Germline CDR1 SEHNR, CDR2 FQNEAQ (reference sequence). The CDR3 sequence: CASGGTYGELFF. Written as DNA, the CDR3 is TGTGCCAGCGGAGGGACTTACGGGGAGCTGTTTTTT.

The rearrangement uses TRBV5-6 and TRBJ2-7; TRBD1 agrees at 8 bases. J lost 7 bases, V lost 4 bases, and 4 bases had no gene match. CDR3 length: 12 amino acids. The germline V gene encodes CDR1 SGHDT and CDR2 YYEEEE. The CDR3 region has the DNA TGTGCCAGCAGCGTCAGGGGGCTAGAGCAGTACTTC. It encodes CASSVRGLEQYF.

V gene TRBV11-1 combines with J gene TRBJ2-5, with TRBD2 as a possible D gene (5 bases). This CDR3 has 15 residues. Trimming took off 1 base at V and 1 base at J, with 10 bases between the two ends. The germline gives CDR1 SGHAT, CDR2 FQDESV (reference sequence). CDR3 sequence: CASSLGSGFQETQYF. The CDR3 DNA reads TGTGCCAGCAGCTTAGGTTCGGGGTTCCAAGAGACCCAGTACTTC.

The chain combines TRBV19 with TRBJ2-5; 10 positions match TRBD1. Germline values: CDR1 LNHDA, CDR2 SQIVND (reference sequence). V was pared by 6 bases and J by 2 bases, with 0 bases of the junction left unmatched. The CDR3 is 13 residues long. The CDR3 nucleotides are TGTGCCAGTAGGGGACAGGGGCAAGAGACCCAGTACTTC. Protein: CASRGQGQETQYF.

J is TRBJ2-3 and V is TRBV2; maybe TRBD1 (5 bases). V was clipped by 6 bases and J by 2 bases, with 12 bases between them. Germline V gene sequence: CDR1 SNHLY, CDR2 FYNNEI. This CDR3 is built from 14 residues. CDR3: CASSRQTVTDTQYF. The CDR3, as DNA: TGTGCCAGCAGCAGACAGACAGTCACAGATACGCAGTATTTT.